Sequencing of this T cell receptor beta chain was carried out in a study of Ad26.COV2.S vaccination and SARS-CoV-2 variants (dated by TCRdb to the early 2020s). About the investigation overall: TCRbeta repertoire sequencing served as the tool for gauging how specific and how broad the SARS-CoV-2-reactive T cell receptors were following Ad26.COV2.S vaccination. The TCR-sequenced set comprised about 32 samples: around 20 Ad26.COV2.S vaccine recipients, 5 placebo recipients and 8 SARS-CoV-2 convalescent individuals.

Paper-wide results and their limitations: Substantial breadth of spike-specific CD8+ and CD4+ T cell responses was reported after vaccination. Compared with placebo recipients, Ad26.COV2.S recipients showed higher spike-specific TCR breadth (P = 0.0014). Vaccine and placebo recipients had similar non-spike TCR breadth, a finding consistent with the vaccine containing only spike. According to the authors, total T cell responses may have been underestimated by the TCR breadth and depth analyses.

The immunoSEQ Assay was the method used to sequence TCRbeta CDR3 regions. After extraction, genomic DNA underwent amplification by bias-controlled multiplex PCR, followed by high-throughput sequencing. Regarding the original processing steps: Collapsing and filtering of sequences were performed to quantify the absolute abundance of each unique TCRbeta CDR3 region. Usable DNA was measured by amplifying reference genes present in all nucleated cells, and TCRbeta template counts were normalized to that usable DNA to estimate T cell fraction. Repertoire TCRs were annotated as SARS-CoV-2-specific when V gene, CDR3 amino acid sequence and J gene were exactly matched to a known reactive TCR set. The reference SARS-CoV-2 TCR set was derived from MIRA and filtered for enrichment in COVID-19-positive ImmuneCODE repertoires, a step that removed public or cross-reactive TCRs. Using the MIRA antigens, annotated TCRs were further analysed by specific ORF or by position within an ORF. Depth was the summed frequency of annotated unique rearrangements, while breadth was defined as annotated unique rearrangements over total unique productive rearrangements. Group comparisons of TCR breadth used two-sided Wilcoxon rank-sum tests. This is the immuneACCESS table as TCRdb keeps it, with only in-frame sequences that have V and J called. A part of the clones is gone; compared with another copy, unresolved V genes explain less than half, and the rest is unexplained. Clonal size and the V and J genes are those of that table, whereas D and trimming came from the DNA. This sample gives 85,000 to 95,000 clones in total; roughly 85% of them show up just once. The ten largest clones take up 15% to 20% of the sample.

This sample's time point label indicates: individuals recovered from natural SARS-CoV-2 infection. Worth noting for this clone: Its antigen is currently not known. Base qualities are not recorded, but no much larger clone differs from it by a single base.

The CDR3 contains 13 residues, cysteine and phenylalanine counted. The read is trimmed to its CDR3 DNA, 39 bases read in frame from base 1. The CDR1 and CDR2 encoded by the germline V gene are MNHEY and SVGAGI. V is reduced by 5 bases and J by 7 bases, leaving a spacing of 12 bases between them. Here the sequenced sample was peripheral blood, taken after recovery from COVID-19. The chain is assembled from TRBV6-5 and TRBJ1-5, with no confident D gene call. The receptor was derived from a human donor who had recovered from COVID-19. The CDR3: CASSHKESQPQHF. The nucleotide sequence is given as TGTGCCAGCAGTCACAAGGAGAGCCAGCCCCAGCATTTT.